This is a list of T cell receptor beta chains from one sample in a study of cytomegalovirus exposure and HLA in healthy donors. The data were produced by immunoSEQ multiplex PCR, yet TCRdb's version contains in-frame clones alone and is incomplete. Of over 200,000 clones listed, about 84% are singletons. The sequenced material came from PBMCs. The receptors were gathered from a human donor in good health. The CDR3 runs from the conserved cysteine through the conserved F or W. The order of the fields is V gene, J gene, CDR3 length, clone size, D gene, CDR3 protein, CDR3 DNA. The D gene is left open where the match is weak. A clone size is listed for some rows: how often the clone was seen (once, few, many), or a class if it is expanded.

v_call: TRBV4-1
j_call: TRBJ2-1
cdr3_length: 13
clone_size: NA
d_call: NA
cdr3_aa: CASRGVRNNEQFF
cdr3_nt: TGCGCCAGCAGAGGGGTTAGGAACAATGAGCAGTTCTTC

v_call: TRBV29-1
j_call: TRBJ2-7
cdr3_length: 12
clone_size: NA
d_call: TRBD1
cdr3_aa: CSVRTGSYEQYF
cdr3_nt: TGCAGCGTTAGGACAGGATCCTACGAGCAGTACTTC

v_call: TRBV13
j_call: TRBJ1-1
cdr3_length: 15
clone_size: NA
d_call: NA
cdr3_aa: CASSTQGNKDTEAFF
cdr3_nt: TGTGCCAGCAGCACTCAGGGGAACAAGGACACTGAAGCTTTCTTT

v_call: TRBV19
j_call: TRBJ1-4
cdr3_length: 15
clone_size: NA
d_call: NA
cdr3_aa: CASSTGREKNEKLFF
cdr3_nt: TGTGCCAGTAGTACAGGCCGGGAAAAAAATGAAAAACTGTTTTTT

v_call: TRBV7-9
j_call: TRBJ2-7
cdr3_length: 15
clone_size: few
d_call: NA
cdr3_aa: CASSSSSLEGYEQYF
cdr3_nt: TGTGCCAGCAGCTCCTCTAGCCTAGAGGGATACGAGCAGTACTTC

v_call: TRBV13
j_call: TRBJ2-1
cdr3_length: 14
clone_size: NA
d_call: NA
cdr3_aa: CASSGGTQYNEQFF
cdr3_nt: TGTGCCAGCAGCGGTGGGACTCAATACAATGAGCAGTTCTTC

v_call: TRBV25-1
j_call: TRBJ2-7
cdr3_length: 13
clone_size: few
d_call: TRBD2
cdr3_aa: CASRGGRGYEQYF
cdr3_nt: TGTGCCAGCAGGGGCGGGAGGGGGTACGAGCAGTACTTC

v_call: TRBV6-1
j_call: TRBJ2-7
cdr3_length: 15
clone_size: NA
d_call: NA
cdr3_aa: CATQDLTSFSYEQYF
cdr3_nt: TGTGCCACACAAGACCTTACTAGCTTCTCCTACGAGCAGTACTTC

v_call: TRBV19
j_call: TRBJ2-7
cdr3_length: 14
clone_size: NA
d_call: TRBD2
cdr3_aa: CASSTIAGAYEQYF
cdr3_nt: TGTGCCAGTAGTACGATAGCGGGGGCCTACGAGCAGTACTTC

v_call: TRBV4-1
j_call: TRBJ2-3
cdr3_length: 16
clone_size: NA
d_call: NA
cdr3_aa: CASSLAAAASTDTQYF
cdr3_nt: TGCGCCAGCAGCCTAGCGGCAGCCGCTAGCACAGATACGCAGTATTTT

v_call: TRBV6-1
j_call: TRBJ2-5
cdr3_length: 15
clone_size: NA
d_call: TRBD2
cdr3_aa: CASSSGRLAVETQYF
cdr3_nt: TGTGCCAGCAGTTCGGGGAGGCTAGCGGTCGAGACCCAGTACTTC

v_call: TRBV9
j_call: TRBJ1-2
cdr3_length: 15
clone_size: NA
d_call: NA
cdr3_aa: CASSVAIGGHYGYTF
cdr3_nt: TGTGCCAGCAGCGTAGCTATCGGCGGGCACTATGGCTACACCTTC

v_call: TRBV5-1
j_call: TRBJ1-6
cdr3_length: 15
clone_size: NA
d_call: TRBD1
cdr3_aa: CASSLIQGAGSPLHF
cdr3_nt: TGCGCCAGCAGCTTGATTCAGGGGGCAGGATCACCCCTCCACTTT

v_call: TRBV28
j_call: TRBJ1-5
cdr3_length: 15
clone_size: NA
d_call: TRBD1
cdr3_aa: CASSGQGVVYQPQHF
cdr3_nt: TGTGCCAGCAGTGGACAGGGGGTAGTATATCAGCCCCAGCATTTT

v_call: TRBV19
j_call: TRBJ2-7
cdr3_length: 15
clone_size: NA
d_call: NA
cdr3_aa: CASKRGDTSSYEQYF
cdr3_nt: TGTGCCAGTAAGCGAGGGGACACTTCAAGCTACGAGCAGTACTTC

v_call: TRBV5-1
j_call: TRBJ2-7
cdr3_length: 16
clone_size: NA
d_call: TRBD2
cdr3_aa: CASSPRTSGSAYEQYF
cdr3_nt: TGCGCCAGCAGCCCCCGGACTAGCGGGAGCGCTTACGAGCAGTACTTC

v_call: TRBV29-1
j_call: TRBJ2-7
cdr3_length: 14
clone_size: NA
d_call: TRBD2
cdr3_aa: CSVRRLAESYEQYF
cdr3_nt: TGCAGCGTTAGGCGGCTAGCGGAATCCTACGAGCAGTACTTC

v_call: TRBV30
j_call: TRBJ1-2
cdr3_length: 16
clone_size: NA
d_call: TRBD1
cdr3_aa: CAWGMVSPDRIYGYTF
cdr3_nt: TGTGCCTGGGGTATGGTATCCCCGGACAGGATCTATGGCTACACCTTC

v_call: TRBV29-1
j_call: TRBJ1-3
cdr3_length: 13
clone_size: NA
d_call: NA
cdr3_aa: CSVGHFSGNTIYF
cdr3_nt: TGCAGCGTTGGCCACTTCTCTGGAAACACCATATATTTT

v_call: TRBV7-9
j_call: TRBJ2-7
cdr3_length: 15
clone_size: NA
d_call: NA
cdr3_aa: CSSSLGDLETYEQYF
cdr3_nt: TGTTCCAGCAGCTTAGGGGACTTAGAAACCTACGAGCAGTACTTC

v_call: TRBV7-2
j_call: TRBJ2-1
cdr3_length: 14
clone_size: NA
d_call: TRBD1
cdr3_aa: CASSRDRDLLKQFF
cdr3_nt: TGTGCCAGCAGCCGGGACAGGGACTTACTAAAGCAGTTCTTC

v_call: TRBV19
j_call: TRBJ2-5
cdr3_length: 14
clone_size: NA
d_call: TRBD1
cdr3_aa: CASSIEDRAETQYF
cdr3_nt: TGTGCCAGTAGTATCGAGGACAGGGCGGAGACCCAGTACTTC

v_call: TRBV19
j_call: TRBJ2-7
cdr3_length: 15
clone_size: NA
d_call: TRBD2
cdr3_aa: CASSPGLAGDYEQYF
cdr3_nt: TGTGCCAGTAGTCCTGGACTAGCGGGGGACTACGAGCAGTACTTC

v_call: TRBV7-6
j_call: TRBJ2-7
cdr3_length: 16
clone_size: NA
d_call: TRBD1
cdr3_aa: CASSRGGDRGLGEQYF
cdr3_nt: TGTGCCAGCAGCCGGGGGGGCGACAGGGGGCTGGGCGAGCAGTACTTC

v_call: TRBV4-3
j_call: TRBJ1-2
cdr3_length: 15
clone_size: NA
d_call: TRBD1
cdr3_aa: CASSVSGTGGFGYTF
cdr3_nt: TGCGCCAGCAGCGTCTCCGGGACAGGGGGTTTTGGCTACACCTTC

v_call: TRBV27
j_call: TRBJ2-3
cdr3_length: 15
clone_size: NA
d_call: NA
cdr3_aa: CASSWGPTSTDTQYF
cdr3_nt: TGTGCCAGCAGTTGGGGGCCTACTAGCACAGATACGCAGTATTTT

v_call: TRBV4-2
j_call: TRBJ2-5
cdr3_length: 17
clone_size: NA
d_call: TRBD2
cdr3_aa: CASSPGASGRHKETQYF
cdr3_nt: TGTGCCAGCAGCCCAGGAGCTAGCGGGAGGCACAAAGAGACCCAGTACTTC

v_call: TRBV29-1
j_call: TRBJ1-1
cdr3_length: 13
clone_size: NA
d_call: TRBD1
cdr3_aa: CSVFGTVNTEAFF
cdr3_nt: TGCAGCGTTTTCGGGACAGTGAACACTGAAGCTTTCTTT

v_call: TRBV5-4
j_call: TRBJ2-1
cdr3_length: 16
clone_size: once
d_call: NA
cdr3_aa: CASSSFGSLYYNEQFF
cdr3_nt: TGTGCCAGCAGCTCCTTCGGGAGCCTCTACTACAATGAGCAGTTCTTC

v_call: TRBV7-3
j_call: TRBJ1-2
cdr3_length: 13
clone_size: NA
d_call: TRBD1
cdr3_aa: CASSLDRGSSYTF
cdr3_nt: TGTGCCAGCAGCTTGGACAGGGGCTCAAGCTACACCTTC

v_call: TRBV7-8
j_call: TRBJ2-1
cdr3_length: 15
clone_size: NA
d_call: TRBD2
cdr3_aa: CASSSGLAGQSVQFF
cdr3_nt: TGTGCCAGCAGCTCGGGACTAGCGGGACAGTCGGTGCAGTTCTTC

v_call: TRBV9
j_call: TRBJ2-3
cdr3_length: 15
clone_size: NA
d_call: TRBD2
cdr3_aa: CASSVELAGTDTQYF
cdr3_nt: TGTGCCAGCAGCGTAGAACTAGCGGGCACAGATACGCAGTATTTT

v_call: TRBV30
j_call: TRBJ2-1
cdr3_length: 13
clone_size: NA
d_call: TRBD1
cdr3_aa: CASGQGGESEQFF
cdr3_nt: TGTGCCTCGGGACAGGGAGGAGAAAGTGAGCAGTTCTTC

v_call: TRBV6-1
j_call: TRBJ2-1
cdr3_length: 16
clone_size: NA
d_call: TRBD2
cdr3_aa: CASSEYLAGGPNEQFF
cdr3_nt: TGTGCCAGCAGTGAATATCTAGCGGGGGGACCCAATGAGCAGTTCTTC

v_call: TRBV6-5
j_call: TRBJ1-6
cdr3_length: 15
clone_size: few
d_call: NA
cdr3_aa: CASSTRPRGKLPLHF
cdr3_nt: TGTGCCAGCAGTACCCGGCCCAGGGGTAAGCTACCCCTCCACTTT

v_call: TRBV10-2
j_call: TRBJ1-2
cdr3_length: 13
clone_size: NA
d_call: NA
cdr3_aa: CASSADTNYGYTF
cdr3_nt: TGCGCCAGCAGTGCAGATACTAACTATGGCTACACCTTC

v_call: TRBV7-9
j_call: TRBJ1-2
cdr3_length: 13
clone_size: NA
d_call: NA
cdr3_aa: CASSPSVNYGYTF
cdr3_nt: TGTGCCAGCAGCCCGAGTGTTAACTATGGCTACACCTTC

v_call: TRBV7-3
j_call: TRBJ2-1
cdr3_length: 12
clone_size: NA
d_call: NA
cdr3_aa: CASSGHSYEQFF
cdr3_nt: TGTGCCAGCAGCGGGCACTCGTATGAGCAGTTCTTC

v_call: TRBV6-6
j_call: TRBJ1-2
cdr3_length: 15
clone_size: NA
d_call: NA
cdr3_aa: CASSDFSGTNYGYTF
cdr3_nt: TGTGCCAGCAGCGACTTCAGCGGGACTAACTATGGCTACACCTTC

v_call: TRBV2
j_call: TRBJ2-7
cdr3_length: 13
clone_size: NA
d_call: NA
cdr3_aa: CASRERGNYEQYF
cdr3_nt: TGTGCCAGCAGGGAGAGGGGGAATTACGAGCAGTACTTC

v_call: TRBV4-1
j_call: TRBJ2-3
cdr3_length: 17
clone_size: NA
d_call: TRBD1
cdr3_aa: CASSQGAGGAWTDTQYF
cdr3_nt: TGCGCCAGCAGCCAAGGGGCAGGGGGCGCATGGACAGATACGCAGTATTTT

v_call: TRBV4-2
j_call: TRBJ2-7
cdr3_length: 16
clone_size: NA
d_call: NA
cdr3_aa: CASSQDVNRVFYEQYF
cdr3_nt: TGTGCCAGCAGCCAAGATGTGAACAGGGTTTTCTACGAGCAGTACTTC

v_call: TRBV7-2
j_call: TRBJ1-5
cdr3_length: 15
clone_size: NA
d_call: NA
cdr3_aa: CASSLGGQSYQPQHF
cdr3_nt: TGTGCCAGCAGCTTAGGCGGACAGAGTTATCAGCCCCAGCATTTT

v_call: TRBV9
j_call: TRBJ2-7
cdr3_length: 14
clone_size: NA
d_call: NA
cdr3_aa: CASSVEGLAYEQYF
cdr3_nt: TGTGCCAGCAGCGTCGAGGGACTGGCCTACGAGCAGTACTTC

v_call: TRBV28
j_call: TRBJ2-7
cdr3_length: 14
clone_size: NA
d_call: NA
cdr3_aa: CASSLSTTQYEQYF
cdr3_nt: TGTGCCAGCAGTTTATCCACCACACAGTACGAGCAGTACTTC

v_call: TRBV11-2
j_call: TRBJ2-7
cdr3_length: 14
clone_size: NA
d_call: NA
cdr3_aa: CASSPNRTDYEQYF
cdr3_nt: TGTGCCAGCAGCCCCAACAGGACAGACTACGAGCAGTACTTC

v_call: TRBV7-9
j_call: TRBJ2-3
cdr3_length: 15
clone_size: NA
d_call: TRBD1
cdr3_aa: CASSSGTGWADTQYF
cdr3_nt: TGTGCCAGCAGCTCCGGGACAGGGTGGGCAGATACGCAGTATTTT

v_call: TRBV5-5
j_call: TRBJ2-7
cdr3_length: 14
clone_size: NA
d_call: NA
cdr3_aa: CASSLVMSSYEQYF
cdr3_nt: TGTGCCAGCAGCTTGGTCATGAGTTCCTACGAGCAGTACTTC

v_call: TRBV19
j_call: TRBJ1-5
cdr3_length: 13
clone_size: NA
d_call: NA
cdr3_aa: CASSSLSNQPQHF
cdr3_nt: TGTGCCAGTAGCTCTTTGAGCAATCAGCCCCAGCATTTT

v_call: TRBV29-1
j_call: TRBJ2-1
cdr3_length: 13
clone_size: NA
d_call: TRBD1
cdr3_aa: CSTRQGSYNEQFF
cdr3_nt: TGCAGCACCAGACAGGGGTCCTACAATGAGCAGTTCTTC